Detailed here is one T cell receptor (beta chain). Its cognate antigen is unknown. This sample stems from a study of STAT5B mutations in CD4+ large granular lymphocyte leukemia. The survey-level immunoSEQ assay was used. Libraries were prepared by immunoSEQ multiplex PCR; TCRdb keeps only in-frame clonotypes and omits some of them. The sample contains about 19,000 clones, about 88% of which appear only once. Study-level results: CD4-sorted patient repertoires seemed more clonal than healthy CD4+ repertoires. Top patient clones used TRBV06 genes more often: 8/27 versus 2/35 in controls.

This CDR3 comprises 18 residues. The V end lost 2 bases, the J end lost 3 bases, and 19 bases lay between the germline ends. From germline, CDR1 is LNHDA and CDR2 SQIVND (reference sequence). The sample consisted of CD4+ T cells from blood buffy coats. The source is a human donor in good health. The chain is built from TRBV19 and TRBJ1-4; D perhaps matches TRBD1 (6 bases). This CDR3 is CASSISFLAGTSNEKLFF. DNA for the CDR3: TGTGCCAGTAGTATAAGTTTCTTGGCCGGGACATCTAATGAAAAACTGTTTTTT.